Listed here are 28 T cell receptor beta chains from one sample, sequenced in a study of neurological immune-mediated disorders. TCRdb processed the 5' RACE reads anew with MiXCR; each CDR3 protein has one entry. The sample carries 77,000 or so distinct CDR3 sequences, 9.4% recorded once. Sequencing input: PBMCs. The receptors were sampled from a man in his forties or fifties in good health.

The chain employs TRBV7-6 and TRBJ2-1; D assignment may be TRBD1 or TRBD2 (6 bases each). Trimming left V 3 bases short and J 8 bases short, with 14 bases between. CDR1 is SGHVS and CDR2 is FNYEAQ in the germline V gene. The CDR3 runs to 14 residues. The CDR3 bases are TGTGCCAGCAGCTTTGGGGGGCATGGGGATGAGCAGTTCTTC. Protein sequence: CASSFGGHGDEQFF.

In this sample, this clonotype turned up many times. The chain links TRBV20-1 to TRBJ2-7, with 9 nucleotides matching TRBD2. The V and J ends lost 6 bases and 5 bases, in that order; junction bases with no gene match: 11. The germline CDR1 and CDR2 sequences are DFQATT and SNEGSKA (reference sequence). CDR3 length equals 14 residues. DNA of the CDR3: TGCAGTGCGCCCGGGACTAGCTATTCCCACGAGCAGTACTTC. This encodes CSAPGTSYSHEQYF.

This clonotype appeared many times. This chain joins TRBV5-1 and TRBJ2-1; 8 bases agree with TRBD2. Germline-derived CDR1 and CDR2 are SGHRS and YFSETQ. V shed 4 bases and J 8 bases; nucleotides not matched to a gene: 20. The CDR3 extends over 18 amino acids. CDR3 protein: CASSPWGWSSGSGYEQFF. In DNA form, the CDR3 reads TGCGCCAGCAGCCCGTGGGGGTGGTCGAGCGGGAGTGGTTATGAGCAGTTCTTC.

This clonotype was counted ten times or more. The V gene is TRBV6-5, the J gene TRBJ1-1; 8 nucleotides agree with TRBD1. This CDR3 contains 16 residues. CDR1 and CDR2 (germline): MNHEY, SVGAGI. V was clipped by 7 bases and J by 0 bases; unmatched bases: 10. The CDR3 is CASKRTGNLMNTEAFF. In nucleotides, the CDR3 is TGTGCCAGCAAGCGGACAGGGAATCTTATGAACACTGAAGCTTTCTTT.

This clonotype was seen repeatedly, ten times or more. V and J are TRBV3-1 and TRBJ2-6, with D possibly called TRBD1 or TRBD2 (5 bases each). Trimming stripped 2 bases from V and 0 bases from J, with 11 bases between. The CDR3 contains 17 residues. Germline CDR1 LGHDT, CDR2 YNNKEL (reference sequence). In nucleotides, the CDR3 is TGTGCCAGCAGCCAAATCTCAGGGAGCTCTGGGGCCAACGTCCTGACTTTC. Protein sequence: CASSQISGSSGANVLTF.

This clonotype showed up just a few times. The chain recombines TRBV18 with TRBJ1-5; D not resolved. The CDR3 is 13 amino acids. The V end was cut by 4 bases, the J end by 7 bases, with 11 bases between. From germline, CDR1 is KGHSH and CDR2 LQKENI. CDR3 amino acids: CASSQEEKQPQHF. The CDR3, as DNA: TGTGCCAGCTCACAAGAAGAGAAACAGCCCCAGCATTTT.

This clonotype appeared many times. The rearrangement joins TRBV7-9 to TRBJ1-5, with D perhaps TRBD1 (5 bases). CDR3 length: 15 residues. With 1 base removed from V and 1 base from J, the gap between germline ends came to 8 bases. Germline V CDR1 and CDR2: SEHNR, FQNEAQ (reference sequence). CDR3 protein: CASSLGGGSNQPQHF. Written as DNA, the CDR3 is TGTGCCAGCAGCTTAGGGGGCGGAAGCAATCAGCCCCAGCATTTT. The whole variable domain, filled in from reference TRBV7-9 and TRBJ1-5, reads DTGVSQNPRHKITKRGQNVTFRCDPISEHNRLYWYRQTLGQGPEFLTYFQNEAQLEKSRLLSDRFSAERPKGSFSTLEIQRTEQGDSAMYLCASSLGGGSNQPQHFGDGTRLSIL.

As regards this clonotype: This clone may be a read error of a much larger clone one base away. V usage is TRBV28 and J usage is TRBJ2-5; 10 bases match TRBD2. The germline CDR1 and CDR2 sequences are MDHEN and SYDVKM. The CDR3 is 13 residues long. Germline trimming cut 8 bases from V and 5 bases from J; bases unmatched to any gene: 5. The CDR3 DNA follows: TGTGCCAGCGAGCGGGGGGGCGTGGAGACCCAGTACTTC. Translation gives CASERGGVETQYF.

This clonotype has a count of ten or more. The CDR3 loop reads CATSDPTGPSTDTQYF. CDR3 coding DNA: TGTGCCACCAGTGATCCGACAGGGCCTAGCACAGATACGCAGTATTTT. The genes are TRBV24-1 and TRBJ2-3, with TRBD1 identical over 7 bases. This CDR3 spans 16 amino acids. V shed 3 bases, J shed 0 bases, and the junction held 5 bases outside the gene matches. Germline CDR1 reads KGHDR; CDR2 reads SFDVKD.

The rearrangement links TRBV9 to TRBJ2-7, with a weak D call TRBD2 (5 bases). Per germline, CDR1 SGDLS and CDR2 YYNGEE. The ends were cut back, 4 bases at V and 3 bases at J, with 14 bases in the middle. This CDR3 contains 14 residues. In nucleotides, the CDR3 is TGTGCCAGCAGCAAAGAGGGTTCAAGCTACGAGCAGTACTTC. Protein: CASSKEGSSYEQYF.

This clonotype has at least ten counts. The chain has TRBV5-1 and TRBJ1-1; 7 bases map to TRBD1. In germline, CDR1 is SGHRS, CDR2 YFSETQ. V gave up 4 bases and J gave up 1 base; unmatched junction bases: 4. CDR3 length: 14 residues. This CDR3 is CASSTDRSNTEAFF. CDR3 in DNA: TGCGCCAGCAGCACGGACAGGTCGAACACTGAAGCTTTCTTT.

This clonotype was recorded many times. This chain joins TRBV10-3 and TRBJ2-5; 8 nucleotides agree with TRBD2. The CDR3 covers 15 residues. V was clipped by 0 bases and J by 5 bases; unmatched bases: 5. Looked up from germline, CDR1 is ENHRY and CDR2 is SYGVKD. This CDR3 is CAISESQSGSETQYF. The CDR3 region has the DNA TGTGCCATCAGTGAGTCGCAAAGCGGGAGTGAGACCCAGTACTTC.

The sample holds many counts of this clonotype. The V gene is TRBV2, the J gene TRBJ2-1; TRBD2 matches at 13 bases. V gave up 6 bases and J gave up 1 base; unmatched junction bases: 9. Germline V lookup: CDR1 SNHLY, CDR2 FYNNEI. The CDR3 is made up of 18 amino acids. CDR3 protein: CASSRTSGGARSYNEQFF. The CDR3 bases are TGTGCCAGCAGCAGAACTAGCGGGGGGGCCCGGTCCTACAATGAGCAGTTCTTC.

This clonotype was observed at least ten times. The genes are TRBV4-2 and TRBJ2-4; TRBD1 is a possible D gene (5 bases). Trimming cost V 1 base and J 3 bases, with 10 bases left between them. CDR1 and CDR2 from the germline V gene are LGHNA and YNFKEQ. The CDR3 contains 15 residues. This CDR3 is CASSQGGTGKNIQYF. The DNA for the CDR3 is TGTGCCAGCAGCCAAGGGGGCACGGGCAAAAACATTCAGTACTTC.

This clonotype is deemed medium-sized. The chain employs TRBV3-1 and TRBJ1-2; D ambiguous. CDR1 is LGHDT, CDR2 YNNKEL, per germline (reference sequence). V was shortened by 3 bases and J by 4 bases, with 12 bases between the two germline ends. The CDR3 has 14 residues. CDR3 sequence (DNA): TGTGCCAGCAGCCACCATGGACGGGGCTATGGCTACACCTTC. Translating gives CASSHHGRGYGYTF.

In its sample, this clonotype was seen many times. The chain has TRBV7-9 and TRBJ1-5; D gene ambiguous. The V gene's germline CDR1 is SEHNR and CDR2 FQNEAQ (reference sequence). There are 15 residues in the CDR3. V was shortened by 3 bases and J by 3 bases, with 12 bases between the two germline ends. Here the CDR3 reads CASSLSHGFNQPQHF. The CDR3, as DNA: TGTGCCAGCAGCTTGAGCCACGGGTTCAATCAGCCCCAGCATTTT.

This clonotype was detected ten times or more. The V gene is TRBV29-1, the J gene TRBJ1-2; D not resolved. V was clipped by 5 bases and J by 0 bases, with 13 bases between them. Per germline, CDR1 SQVTM and CDR2 ANQGSEA. This CDR3 contains 14 residues. CDR3 residues: CSVSEQLANYGYTF. CDR3 nucleotide sequence: TGCAGCGTTTCAGAACAATTAGCTAACTATGGCTACACCTTC.

This clonotype was seen ten or more times. V and J are TRBV10-3 and TRBJ2-3; 8 bases map to TRBD2. V was pared by 6 bases and J by 2 bases, with 4 bases of the junction left unmatched. Germline values: CDR1 ENHRY, CDR2 SYGVKD. The length of the CDR3 is 14 residues. Here the CDR3 reads CAIRERESTDTQYF. CDR3 bases: TGTGCCATCAGGGAGCGGGAGTCCACAGATACGCAGTATTTT.

This clonotype was counted a few times. V usage is TRBV6-5 and J usage is TRBJ2-7; no clear D. V was trimmed by 2 bases and J by 6 bases, leaving 11 bases between them. The CDR3 has 13 residues. Looked up from germline, CDR1 is MNHEY and CDR2 is SVGAGI. The CDR3 DNA sequence: TGTGCCAGCAGTTACGTAGTTAGTGGCGAGCAGTACTTC. Translating gives CASSYVVSGEQYF.

Ten or more counts support this clonotype. The chain employs TRBV6-6 and TRBJ1-4, with D possibly matching TRBD1 (6 bases). CDR1 and CDR2 from the germline V gene are MNHNY and SVGAGI (reference sequence). CDR3 length: 15 amino acids. V was cut by 8 bases and J by 8 bases, with 21 bases left in between. The CDR3 region has the DNA TGTGCCAGCGCATTAACCGGGACATTCGGAGAAAAACTGTTTTTT. Protein: CASALTGTFGEKLFF.

The chain recombines TRBV20-1 with TRBJ2-7; 9 bases agree with TRBD1. V was clipped by 6 bases and J by 4 bases; unmatched bases: 7. This CDR3 region has 13 residues. Germline CDR1 DFQATT, CDR2 SNEGSKA (reference sequence). CDR3 loop: CSATDRGFYEQYF. In DNA, the CDR3 is TGCAGTGCAACCGACAGGGGGTTTTACGAGCAGTACTTC.

This clonotype was counted many times. The chain uses TRBV7-2 and TRBJ2-5, with 7 positions matching TRBD2. V lost 1 base, J lost 4 bases, and 6 bases stayed unmatched. The CDR3 contains 15 residues. CDR1 SGHTA and CDR2 FQGNSA come from the germline V gene. The CDR3 loop reads CASSLVASGRETQYF. The CDR3 nucleotides are TGTGCCAGCAGCTTAGTGGCTAGCGGAAGAGAGACCCAGTACTTC.

In its sample, this clonotype was seen many times. Written as DNA, the CDR3 is TGTGCCAGCAGTTATCAGCGGGAGAGGGCTTATTGGTATGATGAGCAGTTCTTC. As protein: CASSYQRERAYWYDEQFF. The chain employs TRBV6-2 or TRBV6-3 and TRBJ2-1; 8 positions agree with TRBD2. Germline assignment: CDR1 MNHEY and CDR2 SVGEGT. This CDR3 has 18 residues. J was trimmed by 8 bases and V by 3 bases; bases with no gene match: 18.

This clonotype was counted at least ten times. The rearrangement links TRBV5-1 to TRBJ1-1, with a tentative D call TRBD1 (5 bases). Germline CDR1 and CDR2: SGHRS and YFSETQ. This CDR3 is 14 amino acids long. V lost 5 bases and J 2 bases, leaving 13 bases between the germline ends. For the CDR3, the DNA is TGCGCCAGCAGTCCACAGGATTCCAACACTGAAGCTTTCTTT. Translation gives CASSPQDSNTEAFF.

This clonotype was counted ten times or more. The rearrangement uses TRBV5-5 and TRBJ2-3; D could derive from TRBD1 or TRBD2 (5 bases each). The CDR3 is 14 residues long. Germline loops: CDR1 SGHKS, CDR2 YYEKEE (reference sequence). The V gene lost 6 bases and the J gene lost 0 bases, with 11 bases spanning the gap. The CDR3, as DNA: TGTGCCAGCACCCTGGGGGACAGCACAGATACGCAGTATTTT. Protein: CASTLGDSTDTQYF.

On this clonotype itself: It may be a read error: a sequence one base away is much more abundant. The genes are TRBV4-2 and TRBJ2-2, with TRBD1 identical over 8 bases. Germline-derived CDR1 and CDR2 are LGHNA and YNFKEQ. The CDR3 has 16 amino acids. CDR3 loop: CASSQEDRDVYGEPFF. The CDR3 DNA follows: TGTGCCAGCAGCCAAGAGGACAGGGATGTCTACGGGGAGCCGTTTTTT.

This clonotype has just a few counts. This chain connects TRBV11-3 to TRBJ2-3, with 10 positions matching TRBD1. CDR1 SGHNT and CDR2 YENEEA come from the germline V gene. The CDR3 length is 14 residues. V was pared by 5 bases and J by 5 bases, with 4 bases of the junction left unmatched. CDR3 coding DNA: TGTGCCAGCAGCATGGGACAGGGGAGAGATACGCAGTATTTT. Amino acids: CASSMGQGRDTQYF.

This clonotype was seen repeatedly, ten times or more. This chain links TRBV5-8 with TRBJ1-5, with 8 bases fitting TRBD1. The V and J ends lost 2 bases and 2 bases, in that order; junction bases with no gene match: 6. This CDR3 spans 16 amino acids. Germline lookup yields CDR1 SGHTS and CDR2 YDEGEE. CDR3 in DNA: TGTGCCAGCAGCTTCTGGACAGGGTTGGGCAATCAGCCCCAGCATTTT. Protein product: CASSFWTGLGNQPQHF.